The sequence of this TCR beta chain was determined in a study of cytomegalovirus exposure and HLA in healthy donors (dated by TCRdb to about 2017). For the wider study: In an earlier analysis of around 540 of the donors, approximately 260 Gb of sequence data and 90 million to 130 million unique TCR beta sequences from about 190 million T cells were reported. To decide whether each TCR beta V gene segment behaved as functional or pseudogenic, an earlier analysis of some 600 of the donors relied on high-throughput TCR beta sequencing. Alongside the repertoire data, information on donor age, sex, ethnicity and CMV serostatus was compiled. In a later genetic analysis, genome-wide SNP genotypes for about 65% of the 666 donors were used, and that subset was treated as a discovery cohort. On average, around 200,000 unique TCR beta nucleotide sequences were sequenced per donor among 398 genotyped donors of the cohort, with about 17% of those sequences being non-productive. Class I and class II HLA loci were covered by the typing at four-digit resolution. The study combined high-throughput TCR immunosequencing, statistical association of individual TCRs with disease status, and machine learning to predict cytomegalovirus infection status. A separate validation cohort of roughly 130 different subjects was used in addition to the 666-subject first cohort. To study patterns of TCR occurrence, a later analysis re-analyzed previously published TCR beta repertoires from 600 to 750 donors and added high-resolution HLA genotyping. The T cell repertoires of 550 to 850 subjects were profiled by immunosequencing and related to cytomegalovirus serostatus. Roughly 300 gigabases of sequencing data and tens of millions of unique TCR sequences were included in an early release covering about 600 HLA-typed donors. A handful of DR-DQ haplotypes were handled as single units for association and clustering because linkage in the cohort was strong. Typing coverage differed by locus: A, B, C, DRB1 and DQB1 were typed in roughly 620-640 donors, DQA1 in 522, DPA1 in around 610, and DPB1 in 472. Rather than using new phenotypic data, the later analysis identified candidate immune exposures from TCR beta sequences and from how often those sequences occurred across donors. Every repertoire in the discovery cohort had been generated on one and the same sequencing platform. The study was designed to test whether signatures of past pathogen exposure could be identified by cataloging public T cell receptors. Among the roughly 390 genotyped donors, under 90% belonged to the genetic ancestry cluster associated with self-reported Caucasian donors.

Libraries were constructed by the immunoSEQ multiplex PCR assay. For the multiplex PCR, a mixture combining 60 forward primers for TCR Vbeta segments and 13 reverse primers for TCR Jbeta segments was used. A multiplex PCR assay on genomic DNA amplified the CDR3 region of rearranged TCR beta genes. The Illumina HiSeq System was used to sequence the amplified TCR beta libraries as 87-base-pair reads. In the original analysis: A later analysis tallied some 79 million unique TCR beta chains across the 666 repertoires, and about 12 million of those chains were shared by two or more donors. To remove PCR and sequencing errors, raw reads were error-corrected and collapsed into unique sequences using a nearest-neighbor algorithm that merged closely related sequences. CDR3 sequences were aligned to IMGT reference sequences to assign V, D and J gene segments. For a sequence to be retained, a match of at least six nucleotides to both a V gene segment and a J gene segment was required. Rearrangements were called productive when the CDR3 lacked stop codons and stayed in frame with V and J; all others were non-productive. Following IMGT convention, CDR3 was defined as the stretch from the second conserved V-encoded cysteine to the conserved J-encoded phenylalanine. The earlier analysis of about 590 of the donors excluded sequences that lacked an unambiguous match to a single V gene segment. An earlier analysis of roughly 590 of the donors called V segments functional above 56.7% productive rearrangements and segregating when the between-donor standard deviation exceeded 5%. To diagnose cytomegalovirus status from the catalog of TCR beta chain sequences, a statistical classification framework was built. V and J gene assignment, in a later analysis, came from comparing TCR nucleotide sequences with IMGT/GENE-DB human TR gene sequences. In a later analysis, CDR3 sequences and most-parsimonious VDJ recombination scenarios were assigned using the TCRdist pipeline. In a later analysis, every TCR beta chain was defined by the combination of its CDR3 amino acid sequence and its V-gene family, and reads without a unique V-gene family were dropped. A later analysis removed 592 highly shared, low-generation-probability nucleotide sequences to deal with suspected cross-contamination and a sequencing artifact. In a later analysis, a clonal expansion index for each public chain was calculated from normalized within-repertoire ranks of inferred template counts. A later analysis computed generation probabilities with a VDJ recombination model fitted to out-of-frame rearrangements, and checked the results against IGoR. A later analysis scored TCR-TCR, TCR-HLA and TCR-CMV co-occurrence with hypergeometric tests, applying a repertoire-size bias correction to TCR pairs. A later analysis estimated false discovery rates by permuting HLA or CMV assignments 20 times. A later analysis grouped co-occurring TCRs with DBSCAN, adding TCRdist sequence similarity when clustering within HLA-allele-positive subsets. For co-occurrence clustering, repertoires with fewer than 30,000 or more than 120,000 public chains were excluded, along with roughly 5 repertoires with anomalous nucleotide sharing. TCRdb took this table from immuneACCESS and kept in-frame rearrangements with V and J called. Such tables lack part of the clones; where checked against another copy, unresolved V genes explain under half of the gap, and the rest is unexplained. That table gives V, J and clone size, and the DNA gave D and trimming. Here the sample has under 200,000 clones; roughly 74% occur a single time. The ten largest clones take up less than 5.5% of the sample.

The cysteine opens and the phenylalanine closes a CDR3 of 15 amino acids. The sequence is cut down to CDR3 DNA, 45 bases in frame from base 1. From a lookup of the germline V gene (reference sequence), CDR1 and CDR2 are SEHNR and FQNEAQ. Here V drops 4 bases and J drops 3 bases, and the junction holds 4 bases not matched to any gene. The cohort comprised 670 or so healthy bone marrow donors. All cohort members were sampled while nominally healthy, although unrecorded immune exposures were likely present. The donor was CMV seronegative and belonged to the group of more than 300 seronegative cohort members. Each donor provided a peripheral blood sample, and peripheral blood mononuclear cells were used for TCR beta sequencing. The Qiagen DNeasy Blood Extraction Kit was used to extract genomic DNA from the blood cell samples. A word on this clone: Its target antigen remains unknown. No quality values exist for individual bases; no much larger clone is one base distant.

The paper as a whole reports these results and caveats: V-gene and J-gene trimming of TCR beta chains was associated with a missense DCLRE1C variant in a later genetic analysis, and the association was replicated in an independent cohort. In this cohort, only TCR beta chains were sequenced, and detectable features were limited by the absence of alpha or paired-chain data. In a later analysis, 16,951 TCR beta sequences were associated with specific HLA alleles at a false discovery rate of 0.05. Because HLA typing was missing for some donors at each locus, association tests included only the typed subset. Broadly in line with IMGT annotations, most TCR beta V segments showed up in productive rearrangements about 87% or about 30% of the time in an earlier analysis of 450 to 600 of the donors. Most CMV-associated TCR beta chains appeared to be HLA-restricted in a later analysis, and the HLA associations seemed to be driven largely by CMV exposure. A group of highly shared sequence variants was considered likely to be a technical artifact of the sequencing pipeline. A few of the identified cytomegalovirus-associated TCR beta chains were confirmed in vitro to be specific for cytomegalovirus antigens. For the cohort, immune exposure information was limited to CMV serostatus. The earlier analysis of around 600 of the donors excluded fewer than 20 rarely observed V segments, including chromosome 9 orphons, because counts were too low. A later analysis found that TCR association rates varied across HLA loci, with DRB1 alleles showing the most associated TCRs and HLA-C alleles the fewest. In a later analysis, HLA-associated TCR beta chains were found to be more clonally expanded and to have lower generation probabilities than equally common non-associated chains. The authors suggested that the approach could potentially be extended to other disease states and immunological phenotypes. A further reported finding was that TCR beta sequences accurately predicted the HLA-A and HLA-B alleles for most subjects in the first cohort. When HLA alleles, especially DR and DQ, strongly co-occurred, TCR associations were difficult to assign to individual alleles. Most TCR sequences were seen in very few donors, while some public TCRs were found in many individuals. Some IMGT-functional V segments, including TRBV6-2 and TRBV6-3, could not be told apart with the 87-base-pair reads, so those segments were excluded. The classifier was reported to diagnose cytomegalovirus status with high specificity and sensitivity in both the original and validation cohorts. Correlated functional status among segregating V segments might reflect linkage disequilibrium, but an unknown experimental factor could not be ruled out. A later analysis reported that several top co-occurrence clusters appeared linked to parvovirus B19, influenza, CMV and Epstein-Barr virus. The presence/absence analyses assumed that sequencing depth was roughly uniform across donors, and that assumption may not be true. In a later genetic analysis, fewer N-insertions in productive TCRs were reported among donors in an Asian-associated ancestry cluster than the roughly 700-donor mean. The study gave a list of 150 to 200 TCR beta chains associated with cytomegalovirus.

The sequence derives from a male donor in good health and CMV-seronegative. Material: PBMCs. The chain was built from TRBV7-9 and TRBJ2-7, with 12 middle bases fitting TRBD1. This receptor has the CDR3 CASSSRDRGHYEQYF. The DNA reads as follows: TGTGCCAGCAGCTCCCGGGACAGGGGGCACTACGAGCAGTACTTC.